The rows below give T cell receptor beta chains drawn from one sample of a study of response to subunit inactivated influenza vaccine. MiXCR was run by TCRdb on the RT-PCR reads, yielding one entry per CDR3 protein. Of almost 250,000 distinct CDR3 sequences in the sample, 10% to 15% were seen once. This specimen consisted of non-naive T cells sorted from PBMCs, obtained roughly 2 weeks before vaccination. The origin of the receptors is a man aged 50 or older who received an inactivated influenza vaccine. CDR3s include the opening cysteine and the closing phenylalanine or tryptophan. Each record gives: J gene, clone size, V gene, D gene, CDR3 protein, CDR3 DNA. The D gene is left open where the match is weak. Clone sizes are given selectively: once, few, many, or a class where the clone is expanded.

>TRBJ1-2|many|TRBV5-1|.
CASSLDGSANYGYTF
TGCGCCAGCAGCTTGGACGGGAGCGCTAACTATGGCTACACCTTC
>TRBJ1-2|.|TRBV29-1|TRBD1
CSVEPRLGQGSYGYTF
TGCAGCGTTGAACCTCGCCTAGGACAGGGCAGCTATGGCTACACCTTC
>TRBJ2-1|few|TRBV6-1|TRBD1
CASRGSGTGYNEQFF
TGTGCCAGCCGCGGCTCCGGGACAGGGTACAATGAGCAGTTCTTC
>TRBJ1-2|many|TRBV3-1|.
CASRGGRGDGYTF
TGTGCCAGCCGCGGAGGCAGGGGCGATGGCTACACCTTC
>TRBJ1-4|few|TRBV25-1|TRBD1
CASSDTGGGRGNEKLFF
TGTGCCAGCAGCGATACAGGGGGTGGTCGAGGTAATGAAAAACTGTTTTTT
>TRBJ2-5|few|TRBV9|.
CASSGSASYQETQYF
TGTGCCAGCAGCGGAAGCGCATCCTACCAAGAGACCCAGTACTTC
>TRBJ2-5|many|TRBV5-6|TRBD1
CASSLVGQEHVTQYF
TGTGCCAGCAGCTTGGTGGGACAGGAGCATGTGACCCAGTACTTC
>TRBJ2-1|.|TRBV7-9|.
CASSPRDSGYNEQFF
TGTGCCAGCAGCCCCCGGGACAGCGGGTACAATGAGCAGTTCTTC
>TRBJ2-2|many|TRBV2|.
CASSRPSANTGELFF
TGTGCCAGCAGTCGACCTAGTGCCAACACCGGGGAGCTGTTTTTT
>TRBJ2-5|many|TRBV20-1|.
CSALFPLLGDRSQETQYF
TGCAGTGCTTTATTCCCCCTCTTGGGGGACCGAAGTCAAGAGACCCAGTACTTC
>TRBJ1-4|.|TRBV4-3|TRBD1
CASSPTGVGEKVFF
TGCGCCAGCAGCCCGACAGGGGTTGGAGAAAAAGTGTTTTTT
>TRBJ2-7|many|TRBV20-1|TRBD1
CSARGGQGAYEQYF
TGCAGTGCTAGAGGGGGACAGGGGGCATACGAGCAGTACTTC
>TRBJ2-3|many|TRBV5-5|.
CASSLDSRGRGTQYF
TGTGCCAGCAGCTTGGATTCTCGGGGACGCGGGACGCAGTATTTT
>TRBJ2-1|.|TRBV12-3/TRBV12-4|.
CASSWLGNEQFF
TGTGCCAGCAGTTGGTTGGGCAATGAGCAGTTCTTC
>TRBJ1-4|few|TRBV2|.
CASSESGTPATNEKLFF
TGTGCCAGCAGTGAGTCCGGGACCCCCGCAACTAATGAAAAACTGTTTTTT
>TRBJ1-2|few|TRBV7-2|.
CASTRDLYGYTF
TGTGCCAGCACCAGGGACCTCTATGGCTACACCTTC
>TRBJ2-4|.|TRBV15|TRBD1
CATSPRQGLSIDIQYF
TGTGCCACCAGCCCGCGACAGGGGCTCTCCATTGACATTCAGTACTTC
>TRBJ1-2|.|TRBV20-1|.
CSASQSDYGYTF
TGCAGTGCTAGCCAGAGTGACTATGGCTACACCTTC
>TRBJ2-3|few|TRBV2|TRBD2
CASSARTSDGTQYF
TGTGCCAGCAGTGCGCGGACTAGCGATGGTACGCAGTATTTT
>TRBJ2-6|.|TRBV5-4|.
CASSLDGSTGANVLTF
TGTGCCAGCAGCTTGGACGGGTCGACTGGGGCCAACGTCCTGACTTTC
>TRBJ2-7|few|TRBV5-6|TRBD1
CASRLQGAYEQYF
TGTGCCAGCAGATTACAGGGGGCCTACGAGCAGTACTTC
>TRBJ2-7|few|TRBV6-2/TRBV6-3|.
CASSSPRGQYF
TGTGCCAGCAGCTCGCCCAGGGGGCAGTACTTC
>TRBJ2-1|many|TRBV7-6|TRBD2
CASSFTSGRDNEQFF
TGTGCCAGCAGTTTTACTAGCGGGAGAGACAATGAGCAGTTCTTC
>TRBJ1-3|.|TRBV29-1|.
CSVREDGNTIYF
TGCAGCGTCCGGGAGGATGGAAACACCATATATTTT
>TRBJ2-2|.|TRBV5-1|TRBD1
CASSLEGRTGKAGELFF
TGCGCCAGCAGCTTGGAAGGGAGGACAGGGAAGGCCGGGGAGCTGTTTTTT
>TRBJ2-3|.|TRBV5-1|.
CASSFGGSTDTQYF
TGCGCCAGCAGCTTCGGCGGGAGCACAGATACGCAGTATTTT
>TRBJ2-3|many|TRBV29-1|TRBD2
CSVWKTSGGRTDTQYF
TGCAGCGTATGGAAGACTAGCGGGGGGAGGACAGATACGCAGTATTTT
>TRBJ1-1|.|TRBV29-1|.
CSVQTGTNTEASF
TGCAGCGTACAAACAGGAACGAACACTGAAGCTTCCTTT
>TRBJ2-7|.|TRBV27|.
CASSTSRFRHEQYF
TGTGCCAGCAGTACGTCTAGGTTCAGGCACGAGCAGTACTTC
>TRBJ1-5|many|TRBV9|.
CASSPLGGKNQPQHF
TGTGCCAGCAGCCCGCTTGGAGGGAAGAATCAGCCCCAGCATTTT
>TRBJ2-1|.|TRBV24-1|.
CATSDLRTASHNEQFF
TGTGCCACCAGTGATTTGCGGACAGCATCCCACAATGAGCAGTTCTTC
>TRBJ2-4|few|TRBV14|.
CASSRSFAKNIQYF
TGTGCCAGCAGCCGTTCGTTTGCCAAAAACATTCAGTACTTC
>TRBJ2-7|many|TRBV7-9|.
CASSARRDGLAYF
TGTGCCAGCAGCGCCCGAAGGGATGGTCTAGCATACTTC
>TRBJ2-6|.|TRBV12-3/TRBV12-4|.
CASSETGSGANVLTF
TGTGCCAGCAGTGAAACAGGGTCTGGGGCCAACGTCCTGACTTTC
>TRBJ2-5|few|TRBV7-2|.
CASSLMTQETQYF
TGTGCCAGCAGCTTAATGACCCAAGAGACCCAGTACTTC